The clone carrying this T cell receptor (beta chain) was detected once. Its specificity is not known. Trimming left V 2 bases short and J 3 bases short, with 11 bases between. Germline V gives CDR1 SGHAT, CDR2 FQNNGV. CDR3 length: 15 residues. The entry originates in a study of OX40 agonist ivuxolimab in advanced cancers. Overall study results and limits: On average, CD8+ T cells had more expanded clones than CD4+. At 0.1 to 3.0 mg/kg, CD4+ and CD8+ blood T cells expanded clonally by week 6.

Measured with immunoSEQ multiplex PCR; TCRdb has only the in-frame clones, and not every one. The table has approximately 74,000 clones, about nine tenths seen once; the top ten hold 0.25% to 0.3%. This clonotype was sampled from an adult with an advanced solid tumor such as melanoma, head and neck, liver or kidney cancer. The rearrangement uses TRBV11-2 and TRBJ2-1; D unresolved. This specimen consisted of CD4+ or CD8+ T cells sorted from blood, obtained in a trial of the OX40 agonist ivuxolimab. CDR3 amino acids: CASSLSGAVYNEQFF. CDR3 bases: TGTGCCAGCAGCTTATCAGGCGCGGTCTACAATGAGCAGTTCTTC.